The following is a TCR beta chain sequence with its context. The data were taken from a study of blood T cells in healthy people across ages. Germline V gene lookup returns CDR1 LNHNV and CDR2 YYDKDF (reference sequence). V was shortened by 1 base and J by 0 bases, with 6 bases between the two germline ends. This CDR3 has 15 amino acids. Together with a sample-barcoded 5' primer, a J-beta primer mix was included in a second PCR lasting roughly 7 to 11 cycles. MiXCR, run by TCRdb on the 5' RACE reads, gives a single entry per CDR3 protein. The data show roughly 1,100,000 distinct CDR3 sequences, with 25% seen just once and 0.65% to 0.75% held by the top ten. The same specimen was also included in a second study, on T cells of mothers and their children.

The sequenced sample was blood. The TCR originated in a girl aged 2-9 years in good health. This chain connects TRBV15 to TRBJ1-4, with D uncertain. The CDR3 loop is CATSRVRTTNEKLFF. The CDR3 bases are TGTGCCACCAGCAGAGTTAGGACAACTAATGAAAAACTGTTTTTT.